The rows below give T cell receptor beta chains drawn from one sample of a study of blood T cell repertoires in COVID-19. TCRdb's table, derived via immunoSEQ multiplex PCR, lists solely in-frame clones and lacks some. Found here are around 440,000 clones, approximately 90% of them singletons; the top ten hold 10% to 15%. The sequenced material came from peripheral blood. All receptors derive from a woman aged 45-60 years with COVID-19, enrolled during active disease. Each CDR3 is given with its conserved first and last residue. A D gene is named only where the DNA matches it firmly.

TRBV18,14,-,TRBJ2-7,CASSPTRSSYEQYF,TGTGCCAGCTCACCAACAAGGAGCTCCTACGAGCAGTACTTC
TRBV20-1,13,-,TRBJ2-6,CSASHSGANVLTF,TGCAGTGCTAGTCACTCTGGGGCCAACGTCCTGACTTTC
TRBV25-1,17,TRBD1,TRBJ2-7,CASSEWGSRGGDYEQYF,TGTGCCAGCAGTGAATGGGGGAGTCGAGGGGGCGACTACGAGCAGTACTTC
TRBV9,13,-,TRBJ1-1,CASSGGATDGVFF,TGTGCCAGCAGCGGTGGGGCGACGGATGGGGTTTTCTTT
TRBV11-2,15,TRBD1,TRBJ1-1,CASSSYRGFNTEAFF,TGTGCCAGCAGCTCGTACAGGGGATTCAACACTGAAGCTTTCTTT
TRBV15,13,TRBD1,TRBJ1-2,CASAGTGREGYTF,TGTGCCTCGGCCGGGACAGGGCGGGAAGGCTACACCTTC
TRBV3-1/TRBV3-2,15,-,TRBJ2-7,CASSATHEGSYEQYF,TGTGCCAGCAGCGCTACTCACGAGGGCTCCTACGAGCAGTACTTC
TRBV10-2,15,-,TRBJ2-1,CASSEYPRGSNEQFF,TGCGCCAGCAGTGAGTACCCACGGGGGAGCAATGAGCAGTTCTTC
TRBV30,14,TRBD1,TRBJ1-2,CAWSVSRTGGLYTF,TGTGCCTGGAGTGTATCCCGGACAGGGGGCTTATACACCTTC
TRBV3-1/TRBV3-2,12,TRBD1,TRBJ1-1,CASSPGQGRAFF,TGTGCCAGCAGCCCCGGACAGGGGAGAGCTTTCTTT
TRBV11-2,14,-,TRBJ2-7,CASSLEGSYYEQYF,TGTGCCAGCAGCTTAGAGGGCAGCTACTACGAGCAGTACTTC
TRBV7-2,15,TRBD2,TRBJ2-5,CASSYYGGAPETQYF,TGTGCCAGCAGTTATTACGGGGGGGCCCCGGAGACCCAGTACTTC
TRBV24-1,16,TRBD2,TRBJ2-1,CATSDTPSGGYNEQFF,TGTGCCACCAGTGACACCCCCAGCGGGGGGTACAATGAGCAGTTCTTC
TRBV12-5,14,-,TRBJ2-2,CASGLGLYTGELFF,TGTGCTAGTGGTTTAGGACTGTACACCGGGGAGCTGTTTTTT
TRBV27,13,-,TRBJ2-3,CVSGGPSTDTQYF,TGTGTTTCAGGGGGGCCTAGCACAGATACGCAGTATTTT
TRBV2,13,-,TRBJ1-1,CASSEAMNTEAFF,TGTGCCAGCAGTGAAGCCATGAACACTGAAGCTTTCTTT